These 21 T cell receptor beta chains originate from one sample sequenced in a study of OX40 agonist ivuxolimab in advanced cancers. The library was generated by the immunoSEQ multiplex PCR assay. The table was pulled from immuneACCESS by TCRdb, which kept in-frame rearrangements only. Such tables lose some clones; where checked, under half of the loss comes from unresolved V genes, and the rest has no known cause. The sample table shows approximately 60,000 clones, and around nine tenths are seen once. The leading ten clones occupy 0.38% of the sample. Source: CD4+ or CD8+ T cells sorted from blood, taken in a trial of the OX40 agonist ivuxolimab. The receptors were sampled from an adult with an advanced solid tumor such as melanoma, head and neck, liver or kidney cancer.

The chain is built from TRBV10-1 and TRBJ2-7; no clear D gene. This CDR3 is built from 12 residues. Germline CDR1 is WNHNN and CDR2 is SYGVQD (reference sequence). Trimming stripped 11 bases from V and 0 bases from J, with 11 bases between. This chain's CDR3 is CAALRSSYEQYF. The CDR3 DNA is TGCGCCGCACTAAGGAGCTCCTACGAGCAGTACTTC.

The genes are TRBV9 and TRBJ2-1; TRBD2 agrees at 12 bases. V gave up 2 bases and J gave up 7 bases; unmatched junction bases: 7. CDR1 SGDLS and CDR2 YYNGEE come from the germline V gene. This CDR3 region has 16 residues. CDR3 residues: CASSVSLAGGINEQFF. The CDR3 coding sequence is TGTGCCAGCAGCGTGTCACTAGCGGGGGGTATAAATGAGCAGTTCTTC.

This chain joins TRBV5-1 and TRBJ1-6, with 7 bases fitting TRBD1. Germline lookup yields CDR1 SGHRS and CDR2 YFSETQ. The CDR3 is 15 amino acids. With V trimmed by 0 bases and J by 9 bases, 6 bases remained unmatched. The chain's CDR3 is CASSLGQGTSSPLHF. CDR3 nucleotide sequence: TGCGCCAGCAGCTTGGGACAGGGAACCAGTTCACCCCTCCACTTT. The full variable domain, in which reference TRBV5-1 and TRBJ1-6 provide the parts outside the CDR3, is KAGVTQTPRYLIKTRGQQVTLSCSPISGHRSVSWYQQTPGQGLQFLFEYFSETQRNKGNFPGRFSGRQFSNSRSEMNVSTLELGDSALYLCASSLGQGTSSPLHFGNGTRLTVT.

This chain connects TRBV19 to TRBJ2-3; tentative D call: TRBD2 (7 bases). This CDR3 is 17 amino acids long. Per the germline V gene, CDR1 is LNHDA and CDR2 is SQIVND (reference sequence). Trimming stripped 10 bases from V and 2 bases from J, with 25 bases between. Here the CDR3 reads CATRGADPDYFTDTQYF. The DNA for the CDR3 is TGTGCCACCCGGGGGGCGGACCCCGACTATTTCACAGATACGCAGTATTTT.

The chain is built from TRBV7-8 and TRBJ1-5; 10 positions match TRBD1. The CDR3 sequence is 15 residues long. Looked up from germline, CDR1 is SGHVS and CDR2 is FQNEAQ. V trimming: 6 bases; J trimming: 4 bases; junction bases outside the gene matches: 6. The CDR3 DNA follows: TGTGCCAGCAGAATAGGGACAGGGGTTAATCAGCCCCAGCATTTT. Residues: CASRIGTGVNQPQHF.

V usage is TRBV5-6 and J usage is TRBJ1-4; D unresolved. V lost 1 base and J lost 8, with 3 bases in between. Germline-derived CDR1 and CDR2 are SGHDT and YYEEEE. The CDR3 extends over 11 amino acids. CDR3 residues: CASSLREKLFF. The CDR3 region has the DNA TGTGCCAGCAGCTTGAGGGAAAAACTGTTTTTT.

The chain recombines TRBV7-9 with TRBJ2-3; maybe TRBD1 (6 bases). The CDR3 covers 16 residues. V lost 5 bases to trimming and J lost 1 base, with 16 bases between them. Per germline, CDR1 SEHNR and CDR2 FQNEAQ (reference sequence). The CDR3 DNA reads TGTGCCAGCAGCCCACCACCCCCAGGGGGCACAGATACGCAGTATTTT. It encodes CASSPPPPGGTDTQYF.

This chain links TRBV11-1 with TRBJ2-7, with 10 bases fitting TRBD2. Per the germline V gene, CDR1 is SGHAT and CDR2 is FQDESV (reference sequence). The CDR3 sequence is 15 residues long. With V trimmed by 5 bases and J by 4 bases, 8 bases remained unmatched. CDR3 bases: TGTGCCAGCAGCCGGCATGATAGCGGGGGGTACGAGCAGTACTTC. Protein sequence: CASSRHDSGGYEQYF. Together with reference TRBV11-1 and TRBJ2-7, the CDR3 gives the full variable domain: EAEVAQSPRYKITEKSQAVAFWCDPISGHATLYWYRQILGQGPELLVQFQDESVVDDSQLPKDRFSAERLKGVDSTLKIQPAELGDSAMYLCASSRHDSGGYEQYFGPGTRLTVT.

In its sample, this clone was seen a few times. The chain combines TRBV11-2 with TRBJ2-7; 9 bases are a match to TRBD2. The CDR3 spans 16 residues. The trim removed 4 bases at V and 2 bases at J, leaving 9 bases unmatched. Germline V CDR1 and CDR2: SGHAT, FQNNGV. CDR3 protein: CASSWGFAGGPYEQYF. DNA for the CDR3: TGTGCCAGCAGCTGGGGTTTTGCGGGGGGGCCCTACGAGCAGTACTTC.

This rearrangement joins TRBV18 to TRBJ2-3; perhaps TRBD1 as D (6 bases). Deletions cut 5 bases from V and 1 base from J, with 28 bases between. The CDR3 extends over 20 amino acids. CDR1 and CDR2 from the germline V gene are KGHSH and LQKENI. DNA of the CDR3: TGTGCCAGCTCAGAGAACAGGGCGAGCACCCTACTGAGAGGCACAGATACGCAGTATTTT. It encodes CASSENRASTLLRGTDTQYF.

The chain carries TRBV7-2 and TRBJ2-2, with 8 bases matching TRBD2. With V trimmed by 2 bases and J by 7 bases, 12 bases remained unmatched. CDR3 length equals 17 residues. Germline loops: CDR1 SGHTA, CDR2 FQGNSA. The CDR3 nucleotides read TGTGCCAGCAGCTTACGTACCCTCGGGACTAGTAGCGGGGAGCTGTTTTTT. Its protein is CASSLRTLGTSSGELFF.

The rearrangement links TRBV6-6 to TRBJ1-2; D is unresolved. CDR3 length: 14 residues. Germline CDR1 reads MNHNY; CDR2 reads SVGAGI (reference sequence). The V gene lost 1 base and the J gene lost 3 bases, with 9 bases spanning the gap. The CDR3 DNA reads as TGTGCCAGCAGTTACTTGAGGGCCGACTATGGCTACACCTTC. Its protein is CASSYLRADYGYTF.

This chain joins TRBV5-1 and TRBJ1-1; a weak D match, TRBD1 (6 bases). The CDR3 extends over 16 amino acids. Trimming left V 4 bases short and J 1 base short, with 17 bases between. The germline gives CDR1 SGHRS, CDR2 YFSETQ. The CDR3 nucleotides are TGCGCCAGCAGCCCGTGGGGGGGCAAACCGAACACTGAAGCTTTCTTT. Its protein is CASSPWGGKPNTEAFF.

In its sample, this clone was seen a few times. V usage is TRBV7-2 and J usage is TRBJ2-7; no clear D. Germline V gene lookup returns CDR1 SGHTA and CDR2 FQGNSA. The V end was cut by 1 base, the J end by 9 bases, with 13 bases between. The CDR3 runs to 13 residues. The CDR3 region has the DNA TGTGCCAGCAGCTTAGAGGGCGGTGGACGGCAGTACTTC. Translated, it gives CASSLEGGGRQYF.

V gene TRBV10-3 combines with J gene TRBJ1-3; D is undetermined. V was cut by 8 bases and J by 4 bases, with 6 bases left in between. The germline gives CDR1 ENHRY, CDR2 SYGVKD. This CDR3 spans 11 amino acids. In DNA, the CDR3 is TGTGCCATCTTACAAGGAAACACCATATATTTT. It codes for CAILQGNTIYF.

The chain is built from TRBV4-1 and TRBJ1-5, with D maybe TRBD1 (6 bases). Trimming took off 1 base at V and 7 bases at J, with 14 bases between the two ends. The CDR3 covers 15 residues. CDR1 MGHRA and CDR2 YSYEKL come from the germline V gene. CDR3 in DNA: TGCGCCAGCAGCCAAGCGGCGGGGGCACGACAGCCCCAGCATTTT. It translates to CASSQAAGARQPQHF.

The chain combines TRBV9 with TRBJ1-2; possibly TRBD1 for D (5 bases). Germline V gives CDR1 SGDLS, CDR2 YYNGEE. This CDR3 has 15 residues. V lost 3 bases to trimming and J lost 7 bases, with 19 bases between them. The CDR3 loop reads CASSAGSSGRGGYTF. The CDR3 region has the DNA TGTGCCAGCAGCGCCGGAAGTTCAGGGCGAGGTGGCTACACCTTC.

This chain uses TRBV27 with TRBJ2-1; D is unresolved. CDR3 length: 18 residues. The germline gives CDR1 MNHEY, CDR2 SMNVEV (reference sequence). V lost 3 bases and J lost 1, with 19 bases in between. The CDR3 sequence: CASSFPFWHLISYNEQFF. DNA of the CDR3: TGTGCCAGCAGTTTCCCCTTTTGGCATCTCATATCCTACAATGAGCAGTTCTTC.

J is TRBJ1-5 and V is TRBV7-2, with TRBD1 matching 7 bases. Germline V gives CDR1 SGHTA, CDR2 FQGNSA. V dropped 3 bases and J dropped 7; count of bases not matched to a gene: 9. This CDR3 has 15 residues. The CDR3 DNA is TGTGCCAGCAGCTTGGGACAGTCTTTCCGGCAGCCCCAGCATTTT. It is translated as CASSLGQSFRQPQHF.

This sequence joins TRBV6-6 and TRBJ2-1; D tentatively fits TRBD1 or TRBD2 (7 bases each). Germline loops: CDR1 MNHNY, CDR2 SVGAGI (reference sequence). V was trimmed by 2 bases and J by 7 bases, leaving 18 bases between them. The CDR3 has 16 residues. CDR3: CASSYLGQGGENEQFF. The DNA of the CDR3 is TGTGCCAGCAGTTACCTGGGGCAGGGGGGGGAAAATGAGCAGTTCTTC.

For the CDR3, the DNA is TGTGCCAGCAGCTTATATGAGGCGGCGAATACGCAGTATTTT. Protein product: CASSLYEAANTQYF. This chain joins TRBV7-6 and TRBJ2-3; D call uncertain. Germline values: CDR1 SGHVS, CDR2 FNYEAQ. Trimming took 2 bases from V and 7 from J, leaving 13 bases between them. The CDR3 is 14 residues long.